The 22 T cell receptor beta chains given below trace back to one sample, sequenced in a study of shared clonotypes between healthy human individuals. Some clones are missing from TCRdb's copy, which holds only in-frame ones; the method was immunoSEQ multiplex PCR. The data show around 100,000 clones, with about 70% seen just once and about 25% held by the top ten. Sequencing was done on a sample of memory CD8+ T cells sorted from blood. Noted subset: CD45RO+ cells pooled with CCR7-negative TemRA cells. The source of these receptors is a woman aged 30 to 39 in good health.

The rearrangement links TRBV7-7 to TRBJ2-7, with 7 bases fitting TRBD1. The CDR3 runs 12 residues. V lost 5 bases to trimming and J lost 6 bases; unmatched junction nucleotides: 4. Germline CDR1 reads SSHAT; CDR2 reads FNYEAQ (reference sequence). CDR3 bases: TGTGCCAGCAGCCCCGCAGGGGGCGAGCAGTACTTC. It encodes CASSPAGGEQYF.

This clone was observed many times. The chain couples TRBV11-3 to TRBJ2-5, with TRBD2 matching 11 bases. After removal of 5 bases from V and 2 bases from J, the junction contained 4 bases not matched to a gene. This CDR3 contains 15 residues. From germline, CDR1 is SGHNT and CDR2 YENEEA. As DNA, the CDR3 is TGTGCCAGCAGCGCCGGGACTAGCGGACAAGAGACCCAGTACTTC. It translates to CASSAGTSGQETQYF.

The chain recombines TRBV7-8 with TRBJ2-2, with 8 bases aligning to TRBD2. Germline values: CDR1 SGHVS, CDR2 FQNEAQ. V shed 5 bases, J shed 5 bases, and the junction held 13 bases outside the gene matches. The CDR3 is 17 amino acids. The CDR3 nucleotides read TGTGCCAGCAGCCCCAAAGCAGCGGGAGTGAATACCGGGGAGCTGTTTTTT. Its translation: CASSPKAAGVNTGELFF.

The chain links TRBV4-1 to TRBJ2-7; D perhaps matches TRBD2 (5 bases). Looked up from germline, CDR1 is MGHRA and CDR2 is YSYEKL. The V end was cut by 3 bases, the J end by 4 bases, with 10 bases between. The CDR3 runs to 13 residues. CDR3 nucleotide sequence: TGCGCCAGCAGCCAGAGAACTAGTTACGAGCAGTACTTC. It codes for CASSQRTSYEQYF.

The rearrangement joins TRBV7-8 to TRBJ2-2; unclear D gene. Looked up from germline, CDR1 is SGHVS and CDR2 is FQNEAQ. V gave up 0 bases and J gave up 1 base, with 12 bases separating them. The CDR3 contains 17 residues. CDR3 sequence: CASSLALVTVNTGELFF. The CDR3 region has the DNA TGTGCCAGCAGCTTAGCGCTAGTAACGGTGAACACCGGGGAGCTGTTTTTT.

The V gene is TRBV6-5, the J gene TRBJ2-1; 7 nucleotides match TRBD1. This CDR3 comprises 13 residues. V lost 2 bases, J lost 15 bases, and 10 bases stayed unmatched. Germline V gives CDR1 MNHEY, CDR2 SVGAGI. CDR3 loop: CASSYPETGDRFF. In DNA, the CDR3 is TGTGCCAGCAGTTACCCAGAAACAGGGGATCGGTTCTTC.

The chain is built from TRBV28 and TRBJ2-2, with D hard to call. The germline V and J ends were trimmed by 3 bases and 5 bases, with 16 bases remaining between them. From germline, CDR1 is MDHEN and CDR2 SYDVKM. The CDR3 is made up of 16 amino acids. The CDR3 nucleotides read TGTGCCAGCAGTTTTGTTCCCCTTGGTCGGACCGGGGAGCTGTTTTTT. It codes for CASSFVPLGRTGELFF. The complete variable domain, with remaining parts taken from reference TRBV28 and TRBJ2-2, reads DVKVTQSSRYLVKRTGEKVFLECVQDMDHENMFWYRQDPGLGLRLIYFSYDVKMKEKGDIPEGYSVSREKKERFSLILESASTNQTSMYLCASSFVPLGRTGELFFGEGSRLTVL.

In nucleotides, the CDR3 is TGTGCCAGCAGCACCCTTAACAGGATCCATGAGCAGTTCTTC. As protein: CASSTLNRIHEQFF. The J gene is TRBJ2-1, the V gene TRBV7-9, with D possibly matching TRBD1 (5 bases). The CDR3 extends over 14 amino acids. CDR1 and CDR2 (germline): SEHNR, FQNEAQ (reference sequence). V was shortened by 5 bases and J by 8 bases, with 16 bases between the two germline ends.

The rearrangement joins TRBV6-1 to TRBJ2-7; 10 nucleotides match TRBD2. This CDR3 is 16 amino acids long. Germline V gene sequence: CDR1 MNHNS, CDR2 SASEGT. The V segment lost 3 bases and the J segment 2 bases; nucleotides outside the gene matches: 7. The DNA for the CDR3 is TGTGCCAGCAGTGAGGAGGAAGCGGGAGGGGCCTACGAGCAGTACTTC. The encoded protein is CASSEEEAGGAYEQYF.

V usage is TRBV10-2 and J usage is TRBJ2-7, with D perhaps TRBD2 (6 bases). CDR1 is WSHSY and CDR2 is SAAADI in the germline V gene. CDR3 length equals 15 residues. V gave up 6 bases and J gave up 0 bases, with 15 bases separating them. CDR3 in DNA: TGCGCCAGCAGACCCGGGGGACCGAGCTCCTACGAGCAGTACTTC. Its protein is CASRPGGPSSYEQYF.

Only a few counts were recorded for this clone. The CDR3 sequence: CASSPPGQGSSYEQYF. For the CDR3, the DNA is TGTGCCAGCAGCCCTCCCGGACAGGGGAGCTCCTACGAGCAGTACTTC. J is TRBJ2-5 and V is TRBV2; TRBD1 matches at 9 bases. The DNA matches TRBJ2-7 better at its end, which makes the J call doubtful. CDR3 length: 16 residues. Looked up from germline, CDR1 is SNHLY and CDR2 is FYNNEI.

This clone was observed once. This sample includes further DNA sequences coding for the same CDR3. This chain links TRBV7-9 with TRBJ1-1; D call uncertain. This CDR3 region has 12 residues. Germline V CDR1 and CDR2: SEHNR, FQNEAQ (reference sequence). With 1 base removed from V and 4 bases from J, the gap between germline ends came to 4 bases. Here the CDR3 reads CASSLDVTEAFF. CDR3 sequence (DNA): TGTGCCAGCAGCTTAGACGTCACTGAAGCTTTCTTT.

The rearrangement uses TRBV6-4 and TRBJ2-1; the match to TRBD2 covers 7 bases. V gave up 4 bases and J gave up 0 bases; unmatched junction bases: 3. The CDR3 loop spans 15 amino acids. The V gene's germline CDR1 is MRHNA and CDR2 SNTAGT. The chain's CDR3 is CASSVLAGSYNEQFF. The CDR3 coding sequence is TGTGCCAGCAGTGTTTTAGCGGGCTCCTACAATGAGCAGTTCTTC.

The chain couples TRBV19 to TRBJ2-2, with 9 bases identical to TRBD1. This CDR3 has 18 amino acids. Unmatched junction bases numbered 10, after V lost 5 bases and J lost 0 bases. Germline CDR1 and CDR2: LNHDA and SQIVND (reference sequence). CDR3: CASSVGDRAYPNTGELFF. The CDR3 DNA follows: TGTGCCAGTAGTGTCGGGGACAGGGCCTATCCGAACACCGGGGAGCTGTTTTTT. Combining the CDR3 with reference TRBV19 and TRBJ2-2 gives the whole variable domain DGGITQSPKYLFRKEGQNVTLSCEQNLNHDAMYWYRQDPGQGLRLIYYSQIVNDFQKGDIAEGYSVSREKKESFPLTVTSAQKNPTAFYLCASSVGDRAYPNTGELFFGEGSRLTVL.

As DNA, the CDR3 is TGTGCCAGCAGCTTAACTTCCCTAGCGGGCGGGGAGCTGTTTTTT. As protein: CASSLTSLAGGELFF. The rearrangement joins TRBV7-3 to TRBJ2-2, with 8 bases that match TRBD2. Germline V gene data show CDR1 as SGHTA and CDR2 as FQGTGA. This CDR3 region has 15 residues. Trimming cost V 0 bases and J 7 bases; bases outside gene matches: 4. The whole variable domain, filled in from reference TRBV7-3 and TRBJ2-2, reads GAGVSQTPSNKVTEKGKYVELRCDPISGHTALYWYRQSLGQGPEFLIYFQGTGAADDSGLPNDRFFAVRPEGSVSTLKIQRTERGDSAVYLCASSLTSLAGGELFFGEGSRLTVL.

The J gene is TRBJ2-5, the V gene TRBV19; possible D gene TRBD1, 6 bases. This CDR3 has 15 amino acids. V gave up 4 bases and J gave up 5 bases, with 17 bases separating them. CDR1 is LNHDA and CDR2 is SQIVND in the germline V gene (reference sequence). CDR3 nucleotide sequence: TGTGCCAGTAGTAACCGGGACACGGCGGCGGAGACCCAGTACTTC. It translates to CASSNRDTAAETQYF.

This sequence joins TRBV29-1 and TRBJ1-1, with 10 bases fitting TRBD1. Per germline, CDR1 SQVTM and CDR2 ANQGSEA. The V segment lost 5 bases and the J segment 6 bases; nucleotides outside the gene matches: 18. CDR3 length: 17 residues. CDR3 in amino acids: CSVRGMWDRGTDPEAFF. In nucleotides, the CDR3 is TGCAGCGTTCGCGGGATGTGGGACAGGGGAACGGATCCTGAAGCTTTCTTT.

The chain couples TRBV7-3 to TRBJ2-3; D is possibly TRBD1 (5 bases). Trimming removed 5 bases at V and 4 bases at J, with 10 bases between. The CDR3 has 13 residues. CDR1 and CDR2 from the germline V gene are SGHTA and FQGTGA. The CDR3 region is CASSLRVADTQYF. The CDR3 region has the DNA TGTGCCAGCAGCCTCAGGGTCGCAGATACGCAGTATTTT.

The chain employs TRBV18 and TRBJ1-2; 8 positions agree with TRBD1. The CDR3 is 13 amino acids. V gave up 5 bases and J gave up 7 bases; unmatched junction bases: 6. CDR1 and CDR2 (germline): KGHSH, LQKENI. The CDR3 sequence is CASSSDRAGGYTF. The CDR3 nucleotides are TGTGCCAGCTCATCGGACAGGGCAGGTGGCTACACCTTC.

In its sample, this clone was seen many times. The chain carries TRBV6-5 and TRBJ2-1, with 11 bases aligning to TRBD2. The germline gives CDR1 MNHEY, CDR2 SVGAGI. The CDR3 runs 16 residues. V gave up 1 base and J gave up 10 bases; unmatched junction bases: 9. The CDR3 sequence is CASSYLLAGVGGEQFF. CDR3 coding DNA: TGTGCCAGCAGTTACTTACTAGCGGGAGTTGGAGGAGAGCAGTTCTTC.

V gene TRBV4-2 combines with J gene TRBJ2-5, with D unclear. The germline V and J ends were trimmed by 1 base and 8 bases, with 17 bases remaining between them. The germline V gene has CDR1 LGHNA and CDR2 YNFKEQ. CDR3 length: 15 amino acids. This CDR3 reads CASSQVPQFRQTQYF. In nucleotides, the CDR3 is TGTGCCAGCAGCCAAGTTCCTCAATTCCGCCAAACCCAGTACTTC.

V is TRBV28 and J is TRBJ2-3, with TRBD2 matching over 13 bases. The CDR3 contains 16 residues. Looked up from germline, CDR1 is MDHEN and CDR2 is SYDVKM. V was clipped by 5 bases and J by 5 bases; unmatched bases: 7. CDR3 nucleotide sequence: TGTGCCAGCAGTACCCGGACTAGCGGGAGACGAGATACGCAGTATTTT. Its translation is CASSTRTSGRRDTQYF.